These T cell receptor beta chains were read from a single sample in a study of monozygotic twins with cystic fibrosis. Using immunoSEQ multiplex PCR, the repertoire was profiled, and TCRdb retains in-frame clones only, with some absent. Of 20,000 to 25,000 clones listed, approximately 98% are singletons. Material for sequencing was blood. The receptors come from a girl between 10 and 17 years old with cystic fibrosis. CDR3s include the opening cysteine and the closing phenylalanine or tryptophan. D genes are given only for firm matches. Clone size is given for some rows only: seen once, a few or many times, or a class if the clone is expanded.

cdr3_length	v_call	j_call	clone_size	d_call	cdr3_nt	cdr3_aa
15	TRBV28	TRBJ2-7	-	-	TGTGCCAGCAGTTTATCTTCCCCGAATCTATACGAGCAGTACTTC	CASSLSSPNLYEQYF
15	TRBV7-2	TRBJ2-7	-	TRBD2	TGTGCCAGCAGCTTAGCTAGCGGGAGGGCCTACGAGCAGTACTTC	CASSLASGRAYEQYF
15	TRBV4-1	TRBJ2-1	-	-	TGCGCCAGCAGCCAAGAGGGGAAAGCGACTAATGAGCAGTTCTTC	CASSQEGKATNEQFF
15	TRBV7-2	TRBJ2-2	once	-	TGTGCCAGCAGCTTTGGGGCCCTAAACACCGGGGAGCTGTTTTTT	CASSFGALNTGELFF
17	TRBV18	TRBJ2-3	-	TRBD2	TGTGCCAGCTCACCTTCGGGGCTAGCGGGCGGCACAGATACGCAGTATTTT	CASSPSGLAGGTDTQYF
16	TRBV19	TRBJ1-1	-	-	TGTGCCAGTAGTATAGTCACCGCAGGAATGAACACTGAAGCTTTCTTT	CASSIVTAGMNTEAFF
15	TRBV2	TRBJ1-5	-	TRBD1	TGTGCCAGCAAAAGGGACAGGGCAGGGAATCAGCCCCAGCATTTT	CASKRDRAGNQPQHF
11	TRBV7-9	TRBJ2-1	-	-	TGTGCCAGCAGACTTTACAATGAGCAGTTCTTC	CASRLYNEQFF
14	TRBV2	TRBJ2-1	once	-	TGTGCCAGCAGTTTGGGGCGGAACTACAATGAGCAGTTCTTC	CASSLGRNYNEQFF
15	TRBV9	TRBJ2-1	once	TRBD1	TGTGCCAGCAGCGGGGGACAGGGAGGCTACAATGAGCAGTTCTTC	CASSGGQGGYNEQFF